The 10 T cell receptor beta chains listed next were all sequenced from one sample in a study of tumor and adjacent non-tumor tissue in lung cancer. The library came from three nested PCR rounds adapted from ARM-PCR protocols. TCRdb called the multiplex PCR reads again in MiXCR, with one record for every CDR3 protein. The sample has about 75,000 distinct CDR3 sequences; around 77% are singletons. This sample's RNA came from whole unsorted tissue. The sequencing sample was made of lung tumor tissue. These receptors originate from a woman aged 45-60 years with non-small cell lung cancer.

As concerns this clonotype: A much more abundant neighbour one base away suggests this may be a read error. The chain uses TRBV10-1 and TRBJ2-1; D unresolved. This CDR3 comprises 17 residues. Trimming pared 1 base from V and 12 bases from J, leaving 25 bases between. CDR1 WNHNN and CDR2 SYGVQD come from the germline V gene (reference sequence). CDR3 region: CASSEFPLHGRTWGQFF. DNA of the CDR3: TGCGCCAGCAGTGAGTTCCCGCTCCACGGACGAACATGGGGGCAGTTCTTC.

CDR3 protein: CASNFLAGLNEQFF. The CDR3 DNA follows: TGTGCCAGCAATTTTCTGGCGGGGCTTAATGAGCAGTTCTTC. V usage is TRBV7-8 and J usage is TRBJ2-1; D may be TRBD2 (6 bases). From germline, CDR1 is SGHVS and CDR2 FQNEAQ. Trimming removed 7 bases at V and 7 bases at J, with 17 bases between. The length of the CDR3 is 14 residues.

This sequence joins TRBV6-1 and TRBJ1-3; 9 bases line up with TRBD1. Per the germline V gene, CDR1 is MNHNS and CDR2 is SASEGT. V shed 4 bases and J 4 bases; nucleotides not matched to a gene: 8. CDR3 length equals 16 residues. CDR3 nucleotide sequence: TGTGCCAGCAGTGCGCCAGGACAGGGGCCGGGAAACACCATATATTTT. Residues: CASSAPGQGPGNTIYF.

The rearrangement uses TRBV28 and TRBJ1-6, with TRBD1 matching over 7 bases. Germline V gene data show CDR1 as MDHEN and CDR2 as SYDVKM. The ends lost 11 bases at V and 8 bases at J; junction bases unmatched: 18. The CDR3 is made up of 16 amino acids. The CDR3 reads CACNNWDSKKYSPLHF. The CDR3 DNA sequence: TGTGCCTGTAACAACTGGGACAGTAAGAAATATTCACCCCTCCACTTT.

Remarks on this clonotype: The conserved phenylalanine or tryptophan normally closing the CDR3 is absent here, so this likely arose from a read error. This rearrangement joins TRBV6-5 to TRBJ2-5; D may be TRBD2 (6 bases). Germline V gene data show CDR1 as MNHEY and CDR2 as SVGAGI. The CDR3 is 14 amino acids. CDR3 loop: CVSSGWDLGETQYL. CDR3 in DNA: TGTGTCAGCAGTGGATGGGACTTGGGAGAGACACAGTACTTA.

This chain links TRBV5-1 with TRBJ1-4, with TRBD1 matching 7 bases. Germline values: CDR1 SGHRS, CDR2 YFSETQ. V lost 2 bases and J lost 5; bases outside the gene matches: 3. This CDR3 has 14 residues. The DNA for the CDR3 is TGCGCCAGCAGCTTTGACAGGGTGAATGAAAAACTGTTTTTT. It is translated as CASSFDRVNEKLFF.

This clonotype was observed a handful of times. This chain connects TRBV27 to TRBJ1-1; TRBD1 matches 7 bases. The CDR3 spans 13 residues. The germline CDR1 and CDR2 sequences are MNHEY and SMNVEV (reference sequence). The J segment lost 10 bases and the V segment lost 5 bases, leaving 10 bases of the junction unmatched. The CDR3 DNA reads as TGTGCCAGCAGTCCCCGAACGACAGGGCTAGCTTTCTTT. It yields the protein CASSPRTTGLAFF.

Turning to this clonotype: This likely comes from a read error, as the CDR3 has no conserved phenylalanine or tryptophan at its end. No DNA is shown, since the ends of the CDR3 on it are uncertain; the CDR3 is the one TCRdb lists. The chain recombines TRBV6-6 with TRBJ2-2. CDR1 and CDR2 from the germline V gene are MNHNY and SVGAGI (reference sequence). The length of the CDR3 is 16 amino acids, counting both ends. The CDR3 reads CASSDRSSSGAGELFI.

This chain joins TRBV6-5 and TRBJ2-1; no definite D call. In germline, CDR1 is MNHEY, CDR2 SVGAGI. The V end was cut by 7 bases, the J end by 7 bases, with 14 bases between. This CDR3 is 13 amino acids long. The DNA of the CDR3 is TGTGCCAGCAACTCCATCCTGGGGAATGAGCAGTTCTTC. Translated, it gives CASNSILGNEQFF.

This clonotype appeared a single time. This may stem from a read error, because a much larger clone lies one nucleotide away. CDR3 DNA sequence: TGTGCCAGCAGCAGGGGACAGGGCCTCTCTGGGGCCAACGTCCTGGCTTTC. Amino acid sequence: CASSRGQGLSGANVLAF. This chain uses TRBV28 with TRBJ2-6; 9 nucleotides line up with TRBD1. CDR1 is MDHEN, CDR2 SYDVKM, per germline. The CDR3 sequence is 17 residues long.